The rows below give T cell receptor beta chains drawn from one sample of a study of vaccination and CD4 T cells after COVID-19. TCRdb re-called the PCR reads with MiXCR, one entry per CDR3 protein. The top ten hold around 21% of the sample, which has more than 15,000 distinct CDR3 sequences, 45% to 60% seen once. Their antigens remain unidentified. The sample here was CD4+ T cells from blood, cultured in vitro, taken about 7 months after SARS-CoV-2 vaccination. These receptors all stem from a human donor who had recovered from COVID-19. The CDR3 runs from the conserved cysteine through the conserved F or W. The D gene is left open where the match is weak. Size tells how often a clone was seen (once, few, many) or the class of an expanded clone, and some rows leave it out.

abundance,j_gene,d_gene,v_gene,CDR3nt,CDR3aa
NA,TRBJ1-2,NA,TRBV20-1,TGCAGCGTACTTGGGAATGGCTACACCTTC,CSVLGNGYTF
NA,TRBJ2-1,TRBD2,TRBV20-1,TGCAGTGCGCCTTCCTGGGCGGGGGGGACCCCCGACTACAATGAGCAGTTCTTC,CSAPSWAGGTPDYNEQFF
few,TRBJ2-7,NA,TRBV24-1,TGTGCCACCAGTGCGTTCCTCTACGAGCAGTACTTC,CATSAFLYEQYF
NA,TRBJ2-7,NA,TRBV7-8,TGTGCCAGCAGCCCTGGTACGTTCTACGAGCAGTACTTC,CASSPGTFYEQYF
NA,TRBJ2-7,TRBD2,TRBV7-9,TGTGCCAGCAGCTTAGTGCTAACGGGGGGAGCCTACGAGCAGTACTTC,CASSLVLTGGAYEQYF
NA,TRBJ2-7,TRBD1,TRBV15,TGTGCCACCAGCAGAGATGACAGGGGGGACGAGCAGTACTTC,CATSRDDRGDEQYF
NA,TRBJ2-1,NA,TRBV7-2,TGTGCCAGCAGCGTGACTCGTCACAATGAGCAGTTCTTC,CASSVTRHNEQFF
NA,TRBJ1-2,TRBD1,TRBV20-1,TGCAGTGCTAGAGAGGGGACAGGGGATCGCTACACCTTC,CSAREGTGDRYTF
few,TRBJ1-2,NA,TRBV15,TGTGCCACCAGCAGAGCCGGGTACGGCTACACCTTC,CATSRAGYGYTF
NA,TRBJ2-7,NA,TRBV6-1,TGTGCCAGCAGCCGCCGGGACGGATACTACGAGCAGTACTTC,CASSRRDGYYEQYF
NA,TRBJ1-5,NA,TRBV6-1,TGTGCCAGCAGTACCCACAATCAGCCCCAGCATTTT,CASSTHNQPQHF
NA,TRBJ2-5,TRBD2,TRBV7-9,TGTGCCAGCGTGCCGGGACTAGCTCTGGAGACCCAGTACTTC,CASVPGLALETQYF
NA,TRBJ1-2,NA,TRBV7-8,TGTGCCAGCAGCTTAGCTGGGCCCTTTAACTATGGCTACACCTTC,CASSLAGPFNYGYTF
NA,TRBJ1-2,NA,TRBV20-1,TGCAGTGCTAGAGCAGGCCCCGGCGACTATGGCTACACCTTC,CSARAGPGDYGYTF
few,TRBJ1-5,NA,TRBV6-2/TRBV6-3,TGTGCCAGCAGTCGGTGGGGGCAGGGCGAGAATCAGCCCCAGCATTTT,CASSRWGQGENQPQHF
NA,TRBJ1-5,NA,TRBV6-1,TGTGCCAGCAGTGAAGAAGGGACCCGGTATCAGCATTTT,CASSEEGTRYQHF
NA,TRBJ2-1,TRBD1,TRBV10-3,TGTGCCATCAGTTCAGACAGGGATGAGCAGTTCTTC,CAISSDRDEQFF
NA,TRBJ1-1,NA,TRBV6-5,TGTGCCAGCAGTTACTCGAGGCGGACGGCTGAAGCTTTCTTT,CASSYSRRTAEAFF
once,TRBJ2-6,TRBD2,TRBV7-2,TGTGCCAGCAACCCGGGGGGCTCTGGGGCCAACGTCCTGACTTTC,CASNPGGSGANVLTF
NA,TRBJ2-1,NA,TRBV20-1,TGCAGTGCCTGCCGGGACTTCTCCTACAATGAGCAGTTCTTC,CSACRDFSYNEQFF
NA,TRBJ2-3,TRBD2,TRBV7-3,TGTGCCAGCAGCTTGTTTAGCGGGACCACAGATACGCAGTATTTT,CASSLFSGTTDTQYF
NA,TRBJ2-3,TRBD2,TRBV7-3,TGTGCCAGCAGCTTAATCCCCGGGGGAGCGGGGAGAACAGATACGCAGTATTTT,CASSLIPGGAGRTDTQYF
NA,TRBJ2-1,TRBD2,TRBV6-1,TGTGCCATCCGCCCGGCTAGCGGCAATGAGCAGTTCTTC,CAIRPASGNEQFF
few,TRBJ2-7,NA,TRBV12-3/TRBV12-4,TGTGCCAGCAGTTTGGGGGAGCGCTTATCCTACGAGCAGTACTTC,CASSLGERLSYEQYF
NA,TRBJ2-3,TRBD2,TRBV20-1,TGCAGTGCTAGGGTAGGGACTAGCGGTTTTGATACGCAGTATTTT,CSARVGTSGFDTQYF
few,TRBJ2-1,NA,TRBV21-1,TGTGCCAGCAGCCCCCGATCCAATGAGCAGTTCTTC,CASSPRSNEQFF
NA,TRBJ2-5,TRBD2,TRBV18,TGTGCCAGCTCACCGGGCGGGGGAGAGACCCAGTACTTC,CASSPGGGETQYF
NA,TRBJ2-3,NA,TRBV18,TGTGCCAGCTCACCGGACTACTCAGATACGCAGTATTTT,CASSPDYSDTQYF
NA,TRBJ1-5,NA,TRBV7-2,TGTGCCAGCAGCAGGGAGAATGGCGATCAGCCCCAGCATTTT,CASSRENGDQPQHF
NA,TRBJ2-3,TRBD2,TRBV7-6,TGTGCCAGCGGGACTAGTCGAAATACGCAGTATTTT,CASGTSRNTQYF
few,TRBJ1-2,TRBD1,TRBV5-4,TGTGCCAGCAGCCCCCCAGGGGGCCGCGGCTATGGCTACACCTTC,CASSPPGGRGYGYTF
NA,TRBJ2-7,NA,TRBV7-9,TGTGCCAGCAGCTTAGGGCAGGCCGAGTACGAGCAGTACTTC,CASSLGQAEYEQYF
few,TRBJ2-5,TRBD1,TRBV6-1,TGTGCCAGCAGTCGTAGTCTCCCTACAGGGGGCGAGACCCAGTACTTC,CASSRSLPTGGETQYF